A single sample is the source of the 30 T cell receptor beta chains below, sequenced in a study of CD8 T cells in ankylosing spondylitis. Regarding the study as a whole: For ankylosing spondylitis blood, a TCR beta motif of seven to nine highly homologous variants appeared characteristic.

Which antigens these TCRs recognize remains unknown. TCRdb used MiXCR to reprocess the 5' RACE reads, holding one entry per CDR3 protein. The data contain more than 600,000 distinct CDR3 sequences, 15% to 20% of them singletons. The sequenced sample was blood, either unsorted or a sorted T cell fraction (not recorded which). The receptor set was obtained from a male donor with ankylosing spondylitis.

Regarding this clonotype: This may arise from a read error, as a much more abundant clone is one base away. The CDR3 sequence: CASSLMNSYEQYF. The CDR3 DNA is TGTGCCAGCAGCCTAATGAACTCCTACGAGCAGTACTTC. The chain employs TRBV7-2 and TRBJ2-7; no clear D gene. Germline V CDR1 and CDR2: SGHTA, FQGNSA. The CDR3 is 13 residues long. V shed 5 bases and J shed 0 bases, with 8 bases lying between them.

The V gene is TRBV12-3 or TRBV12-4, the J gene TRBJ2-7, with D unresolved. CDR3 length equals 14 residues. V lost 2 bases and J lost 2, with 10 bases in between. CDR3 loop: CASSLPGLPYEQYF. The CDR3 DNA sequence: TGTGCCAGCAGTTTACCGGGCCTTCCCTACGAGCAGTACTTC.

The chain is built from TRBV18 and TRBJ2-7; no clear D gene. Germline V lookup: CDR1 KGHSH, CDR2 LQKENI. Between the trimmed V and J ends, which lost 2 bases and 0 bases, there was a span of 14 bases. The CDR3 totals 16 residues. CDR3 residues: CASSPGLASGSYEQYF. CDR3 nucleotides: TGTGCCAGCTCACCAGGGCTCGCATCGGGCTCCTACGAGCAGTACTTC.

This chain links TRBV18 with TRBJ2-2; 7 bases match TRBD1. J was trimmed by 1 base and V by 0 bases; bases with no gene match: 2. The CDR3 spans 16 residues. Germline V gene data show CDR1 as KGHSH and CDR2 as LQKENI. CDR3 nucleotide sequence: TGTGCCAGCTCACCACCTCGACAGGGGAACACCGGGGAGCTGTTTTTT. This encodes CASSPPRQGNTGELFF.

The CDR3 sequence: CASATSGATDTQYF. CDR3 nucleotide sequence: TGTGCCAGCGCTACCTCGGGGGCCACAGATACGCAGTATTTT. The rearrangement links TRBV7-3 to TRBJ2-3; D is tentatively TRBD1 or TRBD2 (6 bases each). The germline V and J ends were trimmed by 8 bases and 2 bases, with 14 bases remaining between them. This CDR3 spans 14 amino acids. In germline, CDR1 is SGHTA, CDR2 FQGTGA.

CDR3 sequence: CASSLAVAGVKDTQYF. Here the CDR3 DNA reads TGCGCCAGCAGCTTGGCCGTAGCGGGAGTCAAAGATACGCAGTATTTT. V is TRBV5-1 and J is TRBJ2-3, with 9 bases fitting TRBD2. Unmatched junction bases numbered 7, after V lost 0 bases and J lost 5 bases. The length of the CDR3 is 16 residues. Germline assignment: CDR1 SGHRS and CDR2 YFSETQ.

This clonotype showed up many times. The rearrangement links TRBV12-3 or TRBV12-4 to TRBJ2-1; 10 bases line up with TRBD2. The CDR3 loop spans 13 amino acids. V gave up 9 bases and J gave up 6 bases; unmatched junction bases: 5. CDR3 residues: CASSGRPPNEQFF. In DNA form, the CDR3 reads TGTGCCAGTAGCGGGAGGCCCCCCAATGAGCAGTTCTTC.

This clonotype was counted a few times. This rearrangement joins TRBV11-2 to TRBJ2-1; 12 nucleotides line up with TRBD2. This CDR3 contains 15 residues. J was trimmed by 3 bases and V by 6 bases; bases with no gene match: 3. From germline, CDR1 is SGHAT and CDR2 FQNNGV. The CDR3 DNA follows: TGTGCCAGCAGACTAGCGGGGGGCTACTACAATGAGCAGTTCTTC. The encoded protein is CASRLAGGYYNEQFF.

The chain is built from TRBV7-3 and TRBJ2-1; D gene unclear. V lost 2 bases to trimming and J lost 6 bases, with 8 bases between them. In germline, CDR1 is SGHTA, CDR2 FQGTGA. This CDR3 spans 13 amino acids. The CDR3 loop is CASSLQHSNEQFF. In nucleotides, the CDR3 is TGTGCCAGCAGCTTACAACACAGCAATGAGCAGTTCTTC. Full variable domain (rest looked up from reference TRBV7-3 and TRBJ2-1): GAGVSQTPSNKVTEKGKYVELRCDPISGHTALYWYRQSLGQGPEFLIYFQGTGAADDSGLPNDRFFAVRPEGSVSTLKIQRTERGDSAVYLCASSLQHSNEQFFGPGTRLTVL.

This clonotype was counted only a few times. The chain employs TRBV20-1 and TRBJ2-2, with D maybe TRBD1 (5 bases). The germline gives CDR1 DFQATT, CDR2 SNEGSKA (reference sequence). CDR3 length: 14 amino acids. V was pared by 0 bases and J by 9 bases, with 14 bases between. CDR3 in amino acids: CSARDLQGPRELFF. The CDR3, as DNA: TGCAGTGCTAGAGATCTCCAGGGCCCGAGGGAGCTGTTTTTT.

The V gene is TRBV12-3 or TRBV12-4, the J gene TRBJ1-4; perhaps TRBD1 as D (5 bases). Trimming removed 1 base at V and 8 bases at J, with 11 bases between. The length of the CDR3 is 14 residues. Written as DNA, the CDR3 is TGTGCCAGCAGTTTAGTCAGGCGGGGGGAAAAACTGTTTTTT. It yields the protein CASSLVRRGEKLFF.

The chain combines TRBV29-1 with TRBJ2-7, with TRBD2 identical over 10 bases. The CDR3 has 14 residues. The V gene's germline CDR1 is SQVTM and CDR2 ANQGSEA. J lost 0 bases, V lost 7 bases, and 6 bases had no gene match. CDR3 coding DNA: TGCAGCGCGGCTAGCGGGAGTTTCTCCTACGAGCAGTACTTC. Encoded protein: CSAASGSFSYEQYF.

There are a few counts of this clonotype. This sequence joins TRBV12-3 or TRBV12-4 and TRBJ2-2; TRBD2 matches at 7 bases. CDR3 length: 15 amino acids. The junction had 4 bases not matched to a gene; V was cut back by 5 bases and J by 1 base. CDR3 residues: CASSTSVWNTGELFF. CDR3 sequence (DNA): TGTGCCAGCAGTACTAGCGTTTGGAACACCGGGGAGCTGTTTTTT.

This clonotype was found a few times. The chain employs TRBV5-5 and TRBJ1-1, with 8 bases aligning to TRBD1. J lost 0 bases, V lost 5 bases, and 6 bases had no gene match. CDR1 and CDR2 from the germline V gene are SGHKS and YYEKEE (reference sequence). The CDR3 spans 15 residues. This chain's CDR3 is CASRPRGPMNTEAFF. CDR3 bases: TGTGCCAGCAGACCCAGGGGGCCTATGAACACTGAAGCTTTCTTT.

This clonotype has a handful of counts. The CDR3 reads CSVFRGYEQYF. For the CDR3, the DNA is TGCAGCGTGTTCAGAGGATACGAGCAGTACTTC. The chain uses TRBV29-1 and TRBJ2-7; no clear D. Trimming cost V 6 bases and J 4 bases, with 10 bases left between them. Germline V gene lookup returns CDR1 SQVTM and CDR2 ANQGSEA. The CDR3 loop spans 11 amino acids.

The CDR3 loop is CSAREAGGGETQYF. The CDR3 DNA follows: TGCAGTGCTAGAGAAGCGGGAGGGGGGGAGACCCAGTACTTC. This chain uses TRBV20-1 with TRBJ2-5; TRBD2 aligns across 10 bases. V lost 0 bases to trimming and J lost 5 bases; unmatched junction nucleotides: 3. The CDR3 is made up of 14 amino acids. Germline V gene sequence: CDR1 DFQATT, CDR2 SNEGSKA (reference sequence).

This clonotype was detected only a few times. The gene calls are TRBV19 and TRBJ2-1; 9 nucleotides agree with TRBD2. Germline values: CDR1 LNHDA, CDR2 SQIVND (reference sequence). CDR3 length equals 13 residues. Germline trimming cut 1 base from V and 8 bases from J; bases unmatched to any gene: 0. CDR3: CASSIASGDEQFF. The CDR3 DNA follows: TGTGCCAGTAGTATAGCTAGCGGGGATGAGCAGTTCTTC.

This clonotype came up a few times. This chain uses TRBV11-1 with TRBJ2-1; 7 bases align to TRBD1. The CDR3 covers 18 residues. J was trimmed by 8 bases and V by 4 bases; bases with no gene match: 20. Per the germline V gene, CDR1 is SGHAT and CDR2 is FQDESV (reference sequence). The CDR3 protein is CASSSGPIDRVRGHEQFF. The DNA of the CDR3 is TGTGCCAGCAGCTCCGGTCCGATAGACAGGGTCCGAGGCCATGAGCAGTTCTTC.

This clonotype was seen only a few times. The V and J genes are TRBV7-9 and TRBJ2-4; a possible D gene is TRBD1 (5 bases). The CDR3 extends over 14 amino acids. From germline, CDR1 is SEHNR and CDR2 FQNEAQ (reference sequence). V lost 3 bases to trimming and J lost 7 bases, with 13 bases between them. CDR3 residues: CASSLGHGLNIQYF. The CDR3 DNA reads TGTGCCAGCAGCTTGGGGCATGGTTTGAACATTCAGTACTTC.

The chain recombines TRBV25-1 with TRBJ2-5, with D unclear. Trimming cost V 3 bases and J 5 bases, with 7 bases left between them. Germline V CDR1 and CDR2: MGHDK, SYGVNS. The CDR3 totals 12 residues. The CDR3 DNA reads as TGTGCCAGCAGTGATCCCGGGGAGACCCAGTACTTC. Amino acids: CASSDPGETQYF.

This clonotype was picked up a small number of times. Here the CDR3 DNA reads TGCGCCAGCAGCCAAGGCCCAGGGACTAGCGGGCACAATGAGCAGTTCTTC. Encoded protein: CASSQGPGTSGHNEQFF. This chain connects TRBV4-3 to TRBJ2-1; 12 nucleotides line up with TRBD2. Trimming cost V 1 base and J 5 bases; bases outside gene matches: 6. CDR3 size: 17 residues. CDR1 is LGHNA, CDR2 YSLEER, per germline.

This clonotype was counted only a few times. The J gene is TRBJ2-7, the V gene TRBV2; 10 nucleotides match TRBD1. V gave up 7 bases and J gave up 6 bases; unmatched junction bases: 9. Germline V CDR1 and CDR2: SNHLY, FYNNEI. The CDR3 has 14 amino acids. CDR3 sequence reads: CASMRGQGPSEQYF. The CDR3, as DNA: TGTGCCAGCATGCGGGGACAGGGGCCTAGCGAGCAGTACTTC.

The chain uses TRBV20-1 and TRBJ2-5, with 10 positions matching TRBD2. Germline CDR1 is DFQATT and CDR2 is SNEGSKA (reference sequence). J gave up 5 bases and V 6 bases, and 12 bases lay outside the gene matches. The length of the CDR3 is 15 residues. The chain's CDR3 is CSAAEVAGGMETQYF. The CDR3 nucleotides are TGCAGTGCCGCGGAGGTAGCGGGAGGCATGGAGACCCAGTACTTC.

This chain uses TRBV27 with TRBJ2-3; 15 nucleotides align to TRBD2. The V gene end was trimmed by 5 bases and the J gene end by 0 bases; junction bases not matched to a gene: 9. Germline V lookup: CDR1 MNHEY, CDR2 SMNVEV (reference sequence). The CDR3 totals 19 residues. The CDR3 protein is CASSGTGLAGGPSTDTQYF. The CDR3 DNA is TGTGCCAGCAGTGGTACGGGACTAGCGGGAGGACCTAGCACAGATACGCAGTATTTT.

The chain has TRBV7-9 and TRBJ1-5; the D is unclear. The CDR3 length is 12 residues. Trimming took 4 bases from V and 9 from J, leaving 10 bases between them. Germline CDR1 reads SEHNR; CDR2 reads FQNEAQ (reference sequence). CDR3 in amino acids: CASSSQDGPQHF. The DNA for the CDR3 is TGTGCCAGCAGCTCGCAGGACGGGCCCCAGCATTTT. The variable domain in full, completed from reference TRBV7-9 and TRBJ1-5, reads DTGVSQNPRHKITKRGQNVTFRCDPISEHNRLYWYRQTLGQGPEFLTYFQNEAQLEKSRLLSDRFSAERPKGSFSTLEIQRTEQGDSAMYLCASSSQDGPQHFGDGTRLSIL.

This clonotype was counted only a few times. V usage is TRBV27 and J usage is TRBJ2-5; D possibly matches TRBD1 or TRBD2 (5 bases each). The CDR3 totals 16 residues. CDR1 and CDR2 from the germline V gene are MNHEY and SMNVEV (reference sequence). Trimming stripped 5 bases from V and 2 bases from J, with 18 bases between. The CDR3 bases are TGTGCCAGCAGTCCCAGACCTGGGTGGGGGCAAGAGACCCAGTACTTC. Amino acid sequence: CASSPRPGWGQETQYF.

In its sample, this clonotype was seen many times. The chain links TRBV12-3 or TRBV12-4 to TRBJ1-4; TRBD1 is a possible D gene (6 bases). The CDR3 covers 13 residues. Trimming cost V 6 bases and J 6 bases, with 11 bases left between them. The CDR3 DNA sequence: TGTGCCAGCAGCCCACAGGGTTATGAAAAACTGTTTTTT. Translating gives CASSPQGYEKLFF.

This clonotype was seen a few times. The rearrangement joins TRBV24-1 to TRBJ2-2; 8 bases agree with TRBD1. The CDR3 sequence is 17 residues long. CDR1 is KGHDR, CDR2 SFDVKD, per germline. V gave up 3 bases and J gave up 0 bases; unmatched junction bases: 5. Here the CDR3 reads CATSDKRQGTNTGELFF. The CDR3 DNA follows: TGTGCCACCAGTGATAAACGACAGGGGACGAACACCGGGGAGCTGTTTTTT.

The V gene is TRBV4-1, the J gene TRBJ2-7; D gene uncertain. Trimming took off 1 base at V and 2 bases at J, with 6 bases between the two ends. Germline V gene data show CDR1 as MGHRA and CDR2 as YSYEKL. This CDR3 spans 13 amino acids. CDR3 loop: CASSQGGTYEQYF. The CDR3 DNA follows: TGCGCCAGCAGCCAAGGCGGAACCTACGAGCAGTACTTC.

This clonotype appeared a few times. This chain joins TRBV15 and TRBJ1-5, with TRBD1 matching over 7 bases. CDR1 and CDR2 from the germline V gene are LNHNV and YYDKDF (reference sequence). V trimming: 4 bases; J trimming: 0 bases; junction bases outside the gene matches: 3. The CDR3 covers 15 residues. This CDR3 is CATSKDRDSNQPQHF. CDR3 bases: TGTGCCACCAGCAAAGACAGGGATAGCAATCAGCCCCAGCATTTT.